The 16 T cell receptor beta chains below come from one sample, sequenced in a study of read filtering for tumor transcriptome and immune sequencing. The library was built from about 400 ng RNA with molecular barcoded adaptors for alpha/delta and beta/gamma chains. TCRdb re-analysed the reads in MiXCR, keeping a single row per CDR3 protein. The profile shows over 40,000 distinct CDR3 sequences, approximately 12% of them singletons. The specimen was a population of CD138-negative cells sorted from bone marrow. The origin of the receptors is a donor at least 40 years old with multiple myeloma.

This clonotype was counted a few times. A much larger clonotype is one base distant, so this may be a read error. V usage is TRBV20-1 and J usage is TRBJ2-2; D is undetermined. Germline values: CDR1 DFQATT, CDR2 SNEGSKA (reference sequence). This CDR3 contains 12 residues. With 7 bases removed from V and 6 bases from J, the gap between germline ends came to 12 bases. CDR3 sequence: CSVMEKAGELFF. The CDR3 DNA is TGCAGTGTTATGGAGAAGGCCGGGGAGCTGTTTTTT.

The V and J genes are TRBV20-1 and TRBJ2-5; TRBD1 matches 10 bases. From germline, CDR1 is DFQATT and CDR2 SNEGSKA (reference sequence). The V gene end was trimmed by 5 bases and the J gene end by 5 bases; junction bases not matched to a gene: 8. The length of the CDR3 is 14 residues. The CDR3 coding sequence is TGCAGTGCTTTAACCGGGACAGGGGTCGAGACCCAGTACTTC. This gives the protein CSALTGTGVETQYF.

Notes on this clonotype: This may arise from a read error, as a much more abundant clone is one base away. The CDR3 spells CSAPTGTGEAFF. In DNA form, the CDR3 reads TGCAGTGCTCCCACAGGGACAGGGGAAGCTTTCTTT. The chain couples TRBV20-1 to TRBJ1-1; 9 nucleotides line up with TRBD1. The V gene's germline CDR1 is DFQATT and CDR2 SNEGSKA (reference sequence). V shed 5 bases and J 8 bases; nucleotides not matched to a gene: 6. This CDR3 contains 12 residues.

This clonotype showed up many times. The chain uses TRBV5-5 and TRBJ2-1; 7 positions agree with TRBD1. Germline-derived CDR1 and CDR2 are SGHKS and YYEKEE (reference sequence). CDR3 length: 17 residues. Germline trimming cut 4 bases from V and 5 bases from J; bases unmatched to any gene: 15. CDR3 residues: CASSVVGPGQPNNEQFF. CDR3 sequence (DNA): TGTGCCAGCAGCGTGGTAGGACCGGGACAGCCTAACAATGAGCAGTTCTTC.

With regard to this clonotype: A much more abundant neighbour one base away suggests this may be a read error. The chain combines TRBV27 with TRBJ1-5; 7 nucleotides agree with TRBD1. The tail of the sequence fits TRBJ2-3 better, so the J call may be wrong. The CDR3 runs 12 residues. Germline assignment: CDR1 MNHEY and CDR2 SMNVEV (reference sequence). CDR3 in amino acids: CASSQGDQPQYF. CDR3 nucleotide sequence: TGTGCCAGCAGTCAGGGGGATCAGCCCCAGTATTTT.

This clonotype was found many times. The rearrangement uses TRBV30 and TRBJ1-5; possible D gene TRBD1, 5 bases. Trimming pared 2 bases from V and 2 bases from J, leaving 16 bases between. Germline values: CDR1 GTSNPN, CDR2 SVGIG (reference sequence). This CDR3 has 16 amino acids. Here the CDR3 DNA reads TGTGCCTGGAGTACTCGGGCCTCGGGGGGCAATCAGCCCCAGCATTTT. Its protein product is CAWSTRASGGNQPQHF.

Ten or more counts support this clonotype. CDR3 region: CASSLSGGRTYEQFF. The CDR3 bases are TGTGCCAGCAGCTTATCTGGCGGGAGGACGTATGAGCAGTTCTTC. V gene TRBV2 combines with J gene TRBJ2-1; the match to TRBD2 covers 8 bases. There are 15 residues in the CDR3. V trimming: 6 bases; J trimming: 8 bases; junction bases outside the gene matches: 12. Germline V CDR1 and CDR2: SNHLY, FYNNEI.

This rearrangement joins TRBV5-1 to TRBJ2-1; 11 bases align to TRBD1. V was pared by 2 bases and J by 8 bases, with 6 bases of the junction left unmatched. The CDR3 covers 15 residues. Per germline, CDR1 SGHRS and CDR2 YFSETQ. CDR3 region: CASSFGTGGMYEQFF. CDR3 nucleotides: TGCGCCAGCAGCTTCGGGACAGGGGGTATGTATGAGCAGTTCTTC.

In this sample, this clonotype turned up many times. The chain has TRBV6-5 and TRBJ2-7, with 7 nucleotides matching TRBD1. J was trimmed by 3 bases and V by 9 bases; bases with no gene match: 2. The CDR3 is 11 residues long. The germline CDR1 and CDR2 sequences are MNHEY and SVGAGI. CDR3 in DNA: TGTGCCAGTAGACAGGGCTACGAGCAGTACTTC. It translates to CASRQGYEQYF.

Many counts were recorded for this clonotype. The J gene is TRBJ1-2, the V gene TRBV20-1, with D unclear. CDR1 DFQATT and CDR2 SNEGSKA come from the germline V gene (reference sequence). Trimming removed 7 bases from V and 4 bases from J, with 19 bases in between. The CDR3 extends over 14 amino acids. The CDR3 loop is CSVFNYRSSYGYTF. The CDR3 DNA is TGCAGTGTCTTCAACTATCGGAGCAGCTATGGCTACACCTTC.

This clonotype showed up many times. V gene TRBV4-1 combines with J gene TRBJ2-7; D unclear. CDR3 length equals 16 residues. CDR1 MGHRA and CDR2 YSYEKL come from the germline V gene. V gave up 3 bases and J gave up 0 bases, with 15 bases separating them. CDR3 in DNA: TGCGCCAGCAGCCACGCCCTTATCCGGTCCTCCTACGAGCAGTACTTC. Protein product: CASSHALIRSSYEQYF.

This clonotype has ten or more counts. V is TRBV6-5 and J is TRBJ2-5; 14 bases are a match to TRBD2. From germline, CDR1 is MNHEY and CDR2 SVGAGI. The CDR3 runs to 17 residues. The V gene end was trimmed by 3 bases and the J gene end by 5 bases; junction bases not matched to a gene: 8. This CDR3 reads CASSYRTSGRPGETQYF. The CDR3 nucleotides read TGTGCCAGCAGTTATAGGACTAGCGGGAGGCCGGGGGAGACCCAGTACTTC.

This clonotype has a count of ten or more. This chain links TRBV29-1 with TRBJ2-1, with 14 bases identical to TRBD2. This CDR3 spans 12 amino acids. The germline V gene has CDR1 SQVTM and CDR2 ANQGSEA. The junction had 3 bases not matched to a gene; V was cut back by 8 bases and J by 9 bases. The CDR3 coding sequence is TGCAGCCTGGGACTAGCGGGAGTTGAGCAGTTCTTC. Translating it yields CSLGLAGVEQFF.

This chain connects TRBV27 to TRBJ2-3, with 10 positions matching TRBD2. This CDR3 comprises 16 residues. The germline V gene encodes CDR1 MNHEY and CDR2 SMNVEV (reference sequence). V shed 0 bases, J shed 1 base, and the junction held 1 base outside the gene matches. CDR3 sequence: CASSLSGTSGTDTQYF. In nucleotides, the CDR3 is TGTGCCAGCAGTTTATCCGGGACTAGCGGCACAGATACGCAGTATTTT.

In its sample, this clonotype was seen a few times. The chain joins TRBV5-4 to TRBJ2-7, with 7 bases identical to TRBD2. The junction had 7 bases not matched to a gene; V was cut back by 0 bases and J by 7 bases. The CDR3 loop spans 14 amino acids. The germline V gene encodes CDR1 SGHNT and CDR2 YYREEE (reference sequence). The DNA of the CDR3 is TGTGCCAGCAGCTTGGCAGCGGGACCGAAGGAGCAGTACTTC. This translates into CASSLAAGPKEQYF.

At least ten counts were recorded for this clonotype. The rearrangement links TRBV30 to TRBJ2-5, with a tentative D call TRBD2 (6 bases). Trimming removed 2 bases from V and 9 bases from J, with 10 bases in between. Germline-derived CDR1 and CDR2 are GTSNPN and SVGIG (reference sequence). The length of the CDR3 is 11 residues. CDR3 region: CAWSWGGAQYF. CDR3 DNA: TGTGCCTGGAGTTGGGGCGGGGCCCAGTACTTC.